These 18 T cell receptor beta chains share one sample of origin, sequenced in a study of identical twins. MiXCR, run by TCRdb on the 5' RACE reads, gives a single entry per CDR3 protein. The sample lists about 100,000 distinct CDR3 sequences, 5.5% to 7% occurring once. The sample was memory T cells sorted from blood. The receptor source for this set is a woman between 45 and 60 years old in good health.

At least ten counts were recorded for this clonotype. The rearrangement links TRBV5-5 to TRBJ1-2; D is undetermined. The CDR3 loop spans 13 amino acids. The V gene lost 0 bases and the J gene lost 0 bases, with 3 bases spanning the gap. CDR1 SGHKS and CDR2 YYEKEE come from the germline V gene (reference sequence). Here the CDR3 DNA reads TGTGCCAGCAGCTTGGGTACTAACTATGGCTACACCTTC. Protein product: CASSLGTNYGYTF. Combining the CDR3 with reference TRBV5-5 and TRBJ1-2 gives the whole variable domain DAGVTQSPTHLIKTRGQQVTLRCSPISGHKSVSWYQQVLGQGPQFIFQYYEKEERGRGNFPDRFSARQFPNYSSELNVNALLLGDSALYLCASSLGTNYGYTFGSGTRLTVV.

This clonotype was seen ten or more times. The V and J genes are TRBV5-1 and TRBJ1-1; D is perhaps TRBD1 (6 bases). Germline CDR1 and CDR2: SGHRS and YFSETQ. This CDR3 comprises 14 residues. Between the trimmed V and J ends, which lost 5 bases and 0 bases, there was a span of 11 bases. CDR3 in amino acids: CASRLDSLNTEAFF. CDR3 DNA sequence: TGCGCCAGCAGACTGGACAGCTTGAACACTGAAGCTTTCTTT.

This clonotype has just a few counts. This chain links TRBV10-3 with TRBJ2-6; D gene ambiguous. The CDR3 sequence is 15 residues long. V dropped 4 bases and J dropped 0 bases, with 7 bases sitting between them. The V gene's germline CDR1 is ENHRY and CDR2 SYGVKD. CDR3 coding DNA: TGTGCCATCAGTGTGATCCCCTCTGGGGCCAACGTCCTGACTTTC. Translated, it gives CAISVIPSGANVLTF.

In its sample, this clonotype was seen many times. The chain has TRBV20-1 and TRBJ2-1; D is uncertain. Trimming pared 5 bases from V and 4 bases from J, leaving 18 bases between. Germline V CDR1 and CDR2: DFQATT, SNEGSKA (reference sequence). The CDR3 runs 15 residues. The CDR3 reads CSAPGAFTSYNEQFF. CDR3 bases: TGCAGTGCTCCTGGAGCGTTTACCTCTTACAATGAGCAGTTCTTC.

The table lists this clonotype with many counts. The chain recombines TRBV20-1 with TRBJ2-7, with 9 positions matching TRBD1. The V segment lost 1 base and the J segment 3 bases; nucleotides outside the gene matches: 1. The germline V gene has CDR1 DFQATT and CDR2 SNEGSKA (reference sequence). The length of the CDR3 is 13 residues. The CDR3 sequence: CSARGQGDYEQYF. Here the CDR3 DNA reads TGCAGTGCTAGAGGACAGGGGGACTACGAGCAGTACTTC.

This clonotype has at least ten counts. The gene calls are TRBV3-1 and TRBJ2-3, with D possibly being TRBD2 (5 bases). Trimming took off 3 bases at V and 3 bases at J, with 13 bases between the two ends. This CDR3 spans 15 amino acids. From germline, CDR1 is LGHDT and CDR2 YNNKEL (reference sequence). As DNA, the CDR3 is TGTGCCAGCAGCCACTCTGGGCGGAGGACAGATACGCAGTATTTT. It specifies CASSHSGRRTDTQYF.

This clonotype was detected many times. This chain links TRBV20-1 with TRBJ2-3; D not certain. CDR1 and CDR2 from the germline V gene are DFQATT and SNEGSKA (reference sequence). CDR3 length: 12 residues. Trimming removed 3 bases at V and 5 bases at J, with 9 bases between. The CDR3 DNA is TGCAGTGCTAGGGCCCCGGGAGATACGCAGTATTTT. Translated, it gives CSARAPGDTQYF.

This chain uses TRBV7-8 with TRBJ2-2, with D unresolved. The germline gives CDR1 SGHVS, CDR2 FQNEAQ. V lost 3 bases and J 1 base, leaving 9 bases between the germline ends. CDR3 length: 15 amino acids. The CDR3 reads CASSFTSRNTGELFF. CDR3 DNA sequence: TGTGCCAGCAGCTTTACGTCCCGGAACACCGGGGAGCTGTTTTTT.

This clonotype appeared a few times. CDR3 region: CASSSKGTEMYNEQFF. In DNA, the CDR3 is TGTGCCAGCAGCTCCAAGGGAACGGAAATGTACAATGAGCAGTTCTTC. The J gene is TRBJ2-1, the V gene TRBV7-8; D unclear. The V end was cut by 4 bases, the J end by 4 bases, with 17 bases between. In germline, CDR1 is SGHVS, CDR2 FQNEAQ. This CDR3 region has 16 residues.

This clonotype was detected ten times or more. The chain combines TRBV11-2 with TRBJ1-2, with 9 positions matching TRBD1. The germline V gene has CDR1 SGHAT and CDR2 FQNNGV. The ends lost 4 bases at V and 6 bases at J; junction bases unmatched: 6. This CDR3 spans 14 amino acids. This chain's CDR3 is CASSSARDRDGYTF. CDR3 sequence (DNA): TGTGCCAGCAGCTCCGCCCGGGACAGGGATGGCTACACCTTC.

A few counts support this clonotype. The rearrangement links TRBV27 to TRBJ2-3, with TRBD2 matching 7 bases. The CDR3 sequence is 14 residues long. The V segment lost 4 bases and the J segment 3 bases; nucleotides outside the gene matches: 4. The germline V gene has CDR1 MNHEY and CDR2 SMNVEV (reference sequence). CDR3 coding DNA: TGTGCCAGCAGTTCCGGGACTAAAACAGATACGCAGTATTTT. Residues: CASSSGTKTDTQYF.

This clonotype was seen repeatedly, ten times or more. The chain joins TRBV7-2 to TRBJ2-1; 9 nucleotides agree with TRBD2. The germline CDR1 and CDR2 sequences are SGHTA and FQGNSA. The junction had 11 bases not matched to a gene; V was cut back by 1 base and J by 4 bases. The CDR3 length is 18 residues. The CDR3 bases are TGTGCCAGCAGCTTAGACATGCGGCGAAGCGGGAGGTACAATGAGCAGTTCTTC. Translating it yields CASSLDMRRSGRYNEQFF.

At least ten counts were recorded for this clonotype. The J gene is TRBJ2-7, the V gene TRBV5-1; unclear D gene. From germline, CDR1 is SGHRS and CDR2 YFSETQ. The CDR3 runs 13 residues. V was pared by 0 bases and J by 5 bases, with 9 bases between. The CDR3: CASSLAARDEQYF. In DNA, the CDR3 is TGCGCCAGCAGCTTGGCCGCCCGTGACGAGCAGTACTTC.

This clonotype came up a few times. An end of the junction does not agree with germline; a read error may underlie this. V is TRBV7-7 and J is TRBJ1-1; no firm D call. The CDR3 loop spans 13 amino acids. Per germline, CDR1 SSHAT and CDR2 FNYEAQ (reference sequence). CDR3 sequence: CASSYPTGTEAFF. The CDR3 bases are TGTGCTAGCAGCTATCCGACGGGCACTGAAGCTTTCTTT.

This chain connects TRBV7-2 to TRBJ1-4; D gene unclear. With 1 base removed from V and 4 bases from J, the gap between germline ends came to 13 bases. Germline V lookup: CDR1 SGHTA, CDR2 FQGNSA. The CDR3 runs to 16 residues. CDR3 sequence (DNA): TGTGCCAGCAGCTTAGGGGGTGTCGGGGTTAATGAAAAACTGTTTTTT. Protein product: CASSLGGVGVNEKLFF.

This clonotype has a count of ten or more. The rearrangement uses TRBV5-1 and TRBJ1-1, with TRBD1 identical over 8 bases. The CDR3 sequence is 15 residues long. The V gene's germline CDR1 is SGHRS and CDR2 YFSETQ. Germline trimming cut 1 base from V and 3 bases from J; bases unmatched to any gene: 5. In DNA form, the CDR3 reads TGCGCCAGCAGCTTGAAGCAGGGGGCGGACACTGAAGCTTTCTTT. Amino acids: CASSLKQGADTEAFF.

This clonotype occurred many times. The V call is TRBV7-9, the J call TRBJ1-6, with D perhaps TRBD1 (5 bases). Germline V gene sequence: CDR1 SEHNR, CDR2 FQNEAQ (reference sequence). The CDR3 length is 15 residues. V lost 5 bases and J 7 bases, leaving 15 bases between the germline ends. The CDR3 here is CASSTARGDNSPLHF. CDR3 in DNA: TGTGCCAGCAGCACCGCCAGAGGGGACAATTCACCCCTCCACTTT.

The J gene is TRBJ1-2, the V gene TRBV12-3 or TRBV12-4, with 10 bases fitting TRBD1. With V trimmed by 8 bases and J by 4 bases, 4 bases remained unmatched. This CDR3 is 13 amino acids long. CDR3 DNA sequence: TGTGCCAGCGGGACAGGGGTTGTCTATGGCTACACCTTC. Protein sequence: CASGTGVVYGYTF.